Given below is one T cell receptor (beta chain) in context. Its antigen is unidentified. Each CDR3 protein is one row after TCRdb ran MiXCR on the RACE reads. The data hold about 270,000 distinct CDR3 sequences, with just under 8% observed a single time. The data are from a study of human T cells and chemical hapten exposure. Study-level findings and limits: The number of TCRs above 1 in 1000 frequency did not change after DPC sensitization.

The time point is: pre-sensitization, week 0. Sample treatment: therapeutic diphenylcyclopropenone sensitization with weekly scalp DPC. The total RNA was obtained from whole blood that was not fractionated. The source was whole blood, collected in connection with sensitization to the hapten diphenylcyclopropenone (DPC). The receptor comes from a man younger than 35 with alopecia areata. Some clones in this sample may be carry-over from other donors' samples.

Here the CDR3 reads CASSYSRTGGYF. CDR3 DNA sequence: TGTGCCAGCAGTTACTCCCGGACAGGAGGTTACTTC. This rearrangement joins TRBV6-2 or TRBV6-3 to TRBJ2-7, with TRBD1 matching over 7 bases. The CDR3 is 12 amino acids. CDR1 and CDR2 (germline): MNHEY, SVGEGT. V shed 0 bases, J shed 13 bases, and the junction held 6 bases outside the gene matches.